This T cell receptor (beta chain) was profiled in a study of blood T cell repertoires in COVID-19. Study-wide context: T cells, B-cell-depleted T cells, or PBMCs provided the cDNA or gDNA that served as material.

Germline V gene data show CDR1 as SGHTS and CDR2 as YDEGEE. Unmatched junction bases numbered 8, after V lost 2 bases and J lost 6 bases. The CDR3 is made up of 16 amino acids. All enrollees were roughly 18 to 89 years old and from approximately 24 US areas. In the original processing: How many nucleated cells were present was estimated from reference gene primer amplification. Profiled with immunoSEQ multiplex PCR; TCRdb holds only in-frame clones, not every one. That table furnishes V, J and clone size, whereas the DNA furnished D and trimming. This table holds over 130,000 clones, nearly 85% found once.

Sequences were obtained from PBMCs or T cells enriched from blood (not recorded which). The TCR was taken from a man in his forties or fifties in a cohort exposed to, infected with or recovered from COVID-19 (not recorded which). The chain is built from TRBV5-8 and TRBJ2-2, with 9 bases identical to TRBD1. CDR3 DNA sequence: TGTGCCAGCAGCTTACAGGGGGCAGTGTTTTCCGGGGAGCTGTTTTTT. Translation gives CASSLQGAVFSGELFF.